This T cell receptor beta chain was sequenced during a study of PD-1 blockade in classical Hodgkin lymphoma. The study's findings and limits: Repertoires differed for reasons still undefined, possibly disease activity or prior therapy. Compared with baseline, CD4+ but not CD8+ TCR diversity had risen significantly by C4D1.

The patients all showed relapse after autologous stem cell transplantation, while their brentuximab vedotin exposure varied. Some clones are missing from TCRdb's copy, which holds only in-frame ones; the method was immunoSEQ multiplex PCR. The table includes 28,000 or so clones, over 60% detected once. In the case of this clone: Its cognate antigen is unknown.

Trimming cost V 0 bases and J 6 bases, with 13 bases left between them. There are 15 residues in the CDR3. Germline CDR1 and CDR2: SGHDT and YYEEEE. This specimen was peripheral blood mononuclear cells (PBMCs), taken before the second cycle of nivolumab. The receptor comes from a human donor with classical Hodgkin lymphoma. The rearrangement uses TRBV5-6 and TRBJ1-5; D perhaps matches TRBD1 (5 bases). CDR3 in amino acids: CASSLVAGGGQPQHF. The CDR3, as DNA: TGTGCCAGCAGCTTGGTTGCCGGGGGAGGTCAGCCCCAGCATTTT.